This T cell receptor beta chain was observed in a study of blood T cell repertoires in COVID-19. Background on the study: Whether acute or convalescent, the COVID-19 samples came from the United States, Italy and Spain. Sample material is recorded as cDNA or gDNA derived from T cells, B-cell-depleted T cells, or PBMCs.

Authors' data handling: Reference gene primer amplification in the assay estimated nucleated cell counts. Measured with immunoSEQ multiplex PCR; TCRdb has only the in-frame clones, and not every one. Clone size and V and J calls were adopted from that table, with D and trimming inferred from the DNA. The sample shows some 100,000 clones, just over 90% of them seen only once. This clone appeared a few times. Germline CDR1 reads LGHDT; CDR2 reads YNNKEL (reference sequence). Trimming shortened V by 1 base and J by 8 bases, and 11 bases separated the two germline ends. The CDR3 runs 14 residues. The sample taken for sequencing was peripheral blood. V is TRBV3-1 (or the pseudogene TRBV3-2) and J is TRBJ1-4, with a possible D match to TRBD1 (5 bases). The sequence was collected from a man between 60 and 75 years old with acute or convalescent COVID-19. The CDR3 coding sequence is TGTGCCAGCAGCCAAGGCAGGGTTAACGAAAAACTGTTTTTT. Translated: CASSQGRVNEKLFF.